Presented here are 15 T cell receptor beta chains from one specimen sequenced in a study of T cell changes during pregnancy in multiple sclerosis. Measured with immunoSEQ multiplex PCR; TCRdb has only the in-frame clones, and not every one. Of over 45,000 clones in the sample, 85% to 95% were seen once. The specimen was CD4+ T cells from peripheral blood mononuclear cells, collected in the second trimester of pregnancy. The receptors stem from a female donor in good health, enrolled as a control in a pregnancy study.

V is TRBV19 and J is TRBJ1-4; 7 positions match TRBD1. In germline, CDR1 is LNHDA, CDR2 SQIVND (reference sequence). The CDR3 covers 14 residues. Trimming cost V 5 bases and J 4 bases; bases outside gene matches: 4. In DNA form, the CDR3 reads TGTGCCAGTAGTCTATGGGACAGTAATGAAAAACTGTTTTTT. Translation: CASSLWDSNEKLFF.

V gene TRBV5-6 combines with J gene TRBJ2-1; 7 positions match TRBD2. From germline, CDR1 is SGHDT and CDR2 YYEEEE. The V and J ends lost 4 bases and 6 bases, in that order; junction bases with no gene match: 4. The CDR3 is 13 residues long. CDR3 amino acids: CASSLGRVNEQFF. The CDR3 DNA is TGTGCCAGCAGCCTTGGGAGGGTCAATGAGCAGTTCTTC.

This rearrangement joins TRBV15 to TRBJ1-5; 8 nucleotides agree with TRBD1. This CDR3 comprises 20 residues. Per germline, CDR1 LNHNV and CDR2 YYDKDF (reference sequence). Trimming took 6 bases from V and 0 from J; bases not matched to a gene: 19. The CDR3 nucleotides are TGTGCCACCAGAGGGGGAAACCAGGGGGCAGTGATTTATAGCAATCAGCCCCAGCATTTT. This sequence encodes CATRGGNQGAVIYSNQPQHF.

The J gene is TRBJ1-2, the V gene TRBV5-1, with unresolved D. V dropped 2 bases and J dropped 2 bases, with 10 bases sitting between them. Germline V gene data show CDR1 as SGHRS and CDR2 as YFSETQ. The CDR3 has 14 residues. CDR3 nucleotides: TGCGCCAGCAGCTTCGAGACACCGAACTATGGCTACACCTTC. Its protein product is CASSFETPNYGYTF.

This clone was counted a single time. The gene calls are TRBV6-6 and TRBJ2-1; 10 bases line up with TRBD2. Unmatched junction bases numbered 4, after V lost 3 bases and J lost 5 bases. This CDR3 region has 15 residues. CDR1 MNHNY and CDR2 SVGAGI come from the germline V gene (reference sequence). The DNA of the CDR3 is TGTGCCAGCAGTTATCCAGCGGGAGGGCACAATGAGCAGTTCTTC. Its protein product is CASSYPAGGHNEQFF.

The chain recombines TRBV6-1 with TRBJ2-5; D might be TRBD2 (5 bases). V was trimmed by 4 bases and J by 5 bases, leaving 23 bases between them. This CDR3 has 17 amino acids. Germline V gene lookup returns CDR1 MNHNS and CDR2 SASEGT. DNA for the CDR3: TGTGCCAGCAGTGGCCGGCCTGGGCAGGCCAGGAGGGAGACCCAGTACTTC. Amino acid sequence: CASSGRPGQARRETQYF.

The V call is TRBV19, the J call TRBJ1-1, with a tentative D call TRBD1 (6 bases). Looked up from germline, CDR1 is LNHDA and CDR2 is SQIVND (reference sequence). The CDR3 covers 15 residues. Trimming left V 3 bases short and J 1 base short, with 12 bases between. CDR3 in amino acids: CASSITGRRNTEAFF. The CDR3, as DNA: TGTGCCAGTAGTATCACAGGGCGGAGGAACACTGAAGCTTTCTTT.

This sequence joins TRBV5-1 and TRBJ2-1; D unresolved. Germline V lookup: CDR1 SGHRS, CDR2 YFSETQ. V was cut by 4 bases and J by 4 bases, with 15 bases left in between. The CDR3 is 15 residues long. DNA of the CDR3: TGCGCCAGCAGCCAGCCCCCCCTGGAGTACAATGAGCAGTTCTTC. It yields the protein CASSQPPLEYNEQFF.

This clone was picked up one time. The chain carries TRBV19 and TRBJ1-1; the D is unclear. The CDR3 covers 15 residues. From germline, CDR1 is LNHDA and CDR2 SQIVND (reference sequence). V gave up 0 bases and J gave up 5 bases, with 13 bases separating them. CDR3 sequence reads: CASSIDHFSGTEAFF. The CDR3 region has the DNA TGTGCCAGTAGTATAGATCATTTTTCGGGGACTGAAGCTTTCTTT.

The chain uses TRBV25-1 and TRBJ2-1, with 11 bases lining up with TRBD1. Germline V gives CDR1 MGHDK, CDR2 SYGVNS. The V segment lost 0 bases and the J segment 3 bases; nucleotides outside the gene matches: 4. The CDR3 runs 17 residues. The CDR3 spells CASSEYSGTGGYNEQFF. CDR3 coding DNA: TGTGCCAGCAGTGAATATTCCGGGACAGGGGGCTACAATGAGCAGTTCTTC.

The rearrangement links TRBV5-4 to TRBJ2-7; perhaps TRBD2 as D (6 bases). Trimming cost V 0 bases and J 4 bases, with 14 bases left between them. Germline assignment: CDR1 SGHNT and CDR2 YYREEE (reference sequence). The CDR3 is made up of 15 amino acids. CDR3 coding DNA: TGTGCCAGCAGCTTGGATGGGGGGTCCGGATACGAGCAGTACTTC. Translation: CASSLDGGSGYEQYF.

The chain has TRBV19 and TRBJ2-3, with 11 bases fitting TRBD2. The V segment lost 6 bases and the J segment 2 bases; nucleotides outside the gene matches: 7. Looked up from germline, CDR1 is LNHDA and CDR2 is SQIVND (reference sequence). This CDR3 has 16 amino acids. The CDR3 region is CASRLAGGRPTDTQYF. The CDR3 bases are TGTGCCAGTAGGCTAGCGGGGGGCCGACCCACAGATACGCAGTATTTT.

V and J are TRBV7-9 and TRBJ2-1; D might be TRBD1 (6 bases). This CDR3 is 15 amino acids long. Germline lookup yields CDR1 SEHNR and CDR2 FQNEAQ (reference sequence). Trimming stripped 5 bases from V and 10 bases from J, with 21 bases between. The CDR3 region is CASSPGAGTRGEQFF. The CDR3 nucleotides are TGTGCCAGCAGCCCAGGGGCAGGGACGCGTGGGGAGCAGTTCTTC.

V and J are TRBV27 and TRBJ2-3; 10 bases match TRBD2. The length of the CDR3 is 15 residues. V dropped 6 bases and J dropped 8; count of bases not matched to a gene: 11. Germline values: CDR1 MNHEY, CDR2 SMNVEV (reference sequence). DNA for the CDR3: TGTGCCAGCAGAGCCGGGACTAGCGCCTTAGGTACGCAGTATTTT. Its translation is CASRAGTSALGTQYF.

This clone has more than one count but fewer than ten. This CDR3 is CASSLTGGVYGYTF. As DNA, the CDR3 is TGCGCCAGCAGCTTGACAGGGGGAGTCTATGGCTACACCTTC. The chain is built from TRBV5-1 and TRBJ1-2, with 8 bases identical to TRBD1. This CDR3 has 14 amino acids. CDR1 and CDR2 from the germline V gene are SGHRS and YFSETQ. V lost 1 base to trimming and J lost 4 bases; unmatched junction nucleotides: 3.